This T cell receptor (beta chain) is drawn from a study of molecular identifiers for immune sequencing clone quantification. Study observations and caveats: Jurkat TCR RNA spiked in from one cell could reportedly be detected among about 1.1 million naive cells.

From the PCR reads, TCRdb called clonotypes with MiXCR, one entry per CDR3 protein. The data contain just under 650,000 distinct CDR3 sequences, just under 20% of them singletons. CDR1 and CDR2 (germline): DFQATT, SNEGSKA (reference sequence). The CDR3 runs 13 residues. The V and J ends lost 6 bases and 9 bases respectively, with 18 bases between them. Only a few counts were recorded for this clonotype. The antigen remains undetermined. This sequence originates from a human donor in good health. Some libraries in this study had Jurkat cell RNA spiked in. This chain connects TRBV20-1 to TRBJ2-4; D is perhaps TRBD2 (6 bases). The sequencing sample was made of naive CD8+ T cells from blood, with Jurkat cell RNA spiked in. Subset specified: FACS-sorted CD8+CD4-CCR7+CD45RA+ naive T cells. CDR3 nucleotides: TGCAGTGCCCGGGGCGGGGCCCCTAGCATTCAGTACTTC. It translates to CSARGGAPSIQYF.